The 15 T cell receptor beta chains listed next were all sequenced from one sample in a study of response to subunit inactivated influenza vaccine. TCRdb processed the RT-PCR reads anew with MiXCR; each CDR3 protein has one entry. The sample has some 800,000 distinct CDR3 sequences; 20% to 25% are singletons. Sequenced material: PBMCs from blood, taken around 5 days after vaccination. Receptors originate from a man aged 45 to 65 who received an inactivated influenza vaccine.

For this clonotype: Relative to the germline gene, one junction end is altered; a read error may explain this. The genes are TRBV30 and TRBJ2-5, with 10 positions matching TRBD2. The germline V gene has CDR1 GTSNPN and CDR2 SVGIG (reference sequence). The CDR3 sequence is 16 residues long. The CDR3 region has the DNA TGTGCCTGGAGTCTACCCCAACTAGCGGGGCAAGAGACTCAGTACTTC. Translation gives CAWSLPQLAGQETQYF.

This clonotype has only a few counts. The chain recombines TRBV7-2 with TRBJ1-3; 7 bases are shared with TRBD1. The CDR3 is made up of 15 amino acids. Germline V gene lookup returns CDR1 SGHTA and CDR2 FQGNSA. The V and J ends lost 4 bases and 3 bases, in that order; junction bases with no gene match: 6. CDR3 DNA: TGTGCCAGCAGCTATGCAGGGGGTTATGGAAACACCATATATTTT. Translating gives CASSYAGGYGNTIYF.

This clonotype occurred a few times. The chain joins TRBV15 to TRBJ2-1, with D possibly being TRBD2 (5 bases). The CDR3 is 17 amino acids. Deletions cut 5 bases from V and 0 bases from J, with 17 bases between. Germline CDR1 and CDR2: LNHNV and YYDKDF (reference sequence). CDR3 DNA: TGTGCCACCAGCTCCCACAGTCCTGGGAGCTCCTACAATGAGCAGTTCTTC. It yields the protein CATSSHSPGSSYNEQFF.

The CDR3 sequence: CASRIAGGPDTQYF. The CDR3 DNA reads as TGTGCCAGCAGAATAGCGGGAGGGCCCGATACGCAGTATTTT. The chain uses TRBV12-3 or TRBV12-4 and TRBJ2-3; TRBD2 matches 11 bases. This CDR3 comprises 14 residues. Germline trimming cut 6 bases from V and 6 bases from J; bases unmatched to any gene: 5.

The chain recombines TRBV27 with TRBJ2-2, with TRBD2 as a possible D gene (6 bases). Germline CDR1 is MNHEY and CDR2 is SMNVEV (reference sequence). V was clipped by 10 bases and J by 3 bases, with 12 bases between them. This CDR3 is 13 amino acids long. The CDR3 here is CAKPGTDTGELFF. In DNA form, the CDR3 reads TGTGCCAAACCCGGGACTGACACCGGGGAGCTGTTTTTT.

The chain uses TRBV4-1 and TRBJ2-2; 13 nucleotides agree with TRBD2. Germline assignment: CDR1 MGHRA and CDR2 YSYEKL. The CDR3 loop spans 17 amino acids. Losses at the gene ends were 2 bases for V and 4 bases for J; bases not matched to a gene: 4. As DNA, the CDR3 is TGCGCCAGCAGCCAAACCCGACTAGCGGGAGGCACCGGGGAGCTGTTTTTT. Amino acid sequence: CASSQTRLAGGTGELFF.

The chain links TRBV6-1 to TRBJ2-1; D may be TRBD2 (6 bases). This CDR3 has 15 residues. CDR1 MNHNS and CDR2 SASEGT come from the germline V gene. Deletions cut 3 bases from V and 6 bases from J, with 15 bases between. The CDR3 nucleotides read TGTGCCAGCAGTGAGGCCCCTGCGGGGTCCAATGAGCAGTTCTTC. Amino acids: CASSEAPAGSNEQFF.

The sample holds a few counts of this clonotype. The chain carries TRBV10-2 and TRBJ2-1, with 15 bases fitting TRBD2. J lost 8 bases, V lost 10 bases, and 9 bases had no gene match. Germline CDR1 is WSHSY and CDR2 is SAAADI. This CDR3 is built from 15 residues. CDR3 protein: CAIRTSGRATDEQFF. The CDR3, as DNA: TGCGCCATTCGGACTAGCGGGAGGGCCACAGATGAGCAGTTCTTC.

The chain couples TRBV7-2 to TRBJ1-2; 8 bases fit TRBD1. The CDR3 is 13 amino acids. V lost 5 bases to trimming and J lost 7 bases; unmatched junction nucleotides: 6. Germline V gene sequence: CDR1 SGHTA, CDR2 FQGNSA. DNA for the CDR3: TGTGCCAGCAGCCCTCGCGACAGGGGTGGCTACACCTTC. This sequence encodes CASSPRDRGGYTF.

The chain has TRBV20-1 and TRBJ1-6; 8 bases are a match to TRBD1. The germline gives CDR1 DFQATT, CDR2 SNEGSKA (reference sequence). The CDR3 loop spans 13 amino acids. The V segment lost 1 base and the J segment 10 bases; nucleotides outside the gene matches: 3. The CDR3 reads CSARVAGGSPLHF. DNA of the CDR3: TGCAGTGCTAGAGTAGCAGGGGGCTCACCCCTCCACTTT.

This clonotype was picked up a small number of times. V gene TRBV5-1 combines with J gene TRBJ1-4; 7 bases agree with TRBD1. Trimming took 3 bases from V and 7 from J; bases not matched to a gene: 9. This CDR3 is built from 15 residues. Per germline, CDR1 SGHRS and CDR2 YFSETQ. In nucleotides, the CDR3 is TGCGCCAGCAGCTACCGACAGGGTTGGGGTGAAAAACTGTTTTTT. It translates to CASSYRQGWGEKLFF.

This clonotype turned up a few times. The chain joins TRBV15 to TRBJ2-3, with 10 bases identical to TRBD2. The CDR3 is 13 residues long. The ends lost 2 bases at V and 13 bases at J; junction bases unmatched: 6. Germline-derived CDR1 and CDR2 are LNHNV and YYDKDF (reference sequence). CDR3 sequence (DNA): TGTGCCACCAGCAGACTCCTAGCGGGAGAAAAGTATTTT. This sequence encodes CATSRLLAGEKYF.

The chain carries TRBV20-1 and TRBJ2-3, with 12 positions matching TRBD2. Unmatched junction bases numbered 8, after V lost 6 bases and J lost 1 base. The V gene's germline CDR1 is DFQATT and CDR2 SNEGSKA (reference sequence). There are 16 residues in the CDR3. The CDR3 is CSARGLAGQGTDTQYF. In DNA form, the CDR3 reads TGCAGTGCCCGTGGACTAGCGGGACAGGGCACAGATACGCAGTATTTT.

This chain joins TRBV12-3 or TRBV12-4 and TRBJ2-1; 10 bases match TRBD2. This CDR3 has 16 amino acids. The junction had 14 bases not matched to a gene; V was cut back by 5 bases and J by 10 bases. The CDR3 region is CASSLSGTSAPPEQFF. The CDR3, as DNA: TGTGCCAGCAGTCTTTCCGGGACTAGCGCTCCGCCGGAGCAGTTCTTC.

The rearrangement joins TRBV29-1 to TRBJ1-2; D is ambiguous. The germline CDR1 and CDR2 sequences are SQVTM and ANQGSEA. The CDR3 consists of 9 residues. V was cut by 4 bases and J by 6 bases, with 3 bases left in between. The CDR3 here is CSVADGYTF. The CDR3 DNA is TGCAGCGTTGCTGATGGCTACACCTTC.